This entry features one T cell receptor (beta chain) sequence. Its antigen is undetermined. It was with 60 Vbeta and 13 Jbeta primers that the PCR ran. The table came from immunoSEQ multiplex PCR; TCRdb's copy has only in-frame clones and leaves some out. Its table lists 130,000 or so clones. This CDR3 comprises 13 residues. V lost 5 bases to trimming and J lost 6 bases; unmatched junction nucleotides: 3. The germline gives CDR1 KGHSH, CDR2 LQKENI. The sample is drawn from a study of cytomegalovirus exposure and HLA in healthy donors. General observations from the study: In a later analysis, a missense DCLRE1C variant was linked to TCR beta V- and J-gene trimming.

The sequencing input was PBMCs. The rearrangement joins TRBV18 to TRBJ1-2, with 10 bases matching TRBD1. This TCR derives from a woman under 30 in good health and CMV-seronegative. CDR3 coding DNA: TGTGCCAGCTCAGACAGGGGGCCCGATGGCTACACCTTC. This sequence encodes CASSDRGPDGYTF.